The clone carrying this T cell receptor (beta chain) was picked up one time. Its specificity is unknown. This CDR3 is missing its conserved last phenylalanine or tryptophan, likely due to a read error. This sample is drawn from a study of T cells in Graves' hyperthyroidism and ophthalmopathy. Study-level results: Stable hyperthyroidism was separated from ophthalmopathy by a model based on 13 V-J features. The model identified upcoming ophthalmopathy a median about 7.1 months ahead of onset.

Regions amplified from RNA transcripts were the TCR beta CDR3 regions. TCR CDR3 underwent first-round RT-PCR with the HTBI primer set. TCRdb independently ran MiXCR on the multiplex PCR reads; one entry per CDR3 protein. The table has about 520,000 distinct CDR3 sequences, approximately 25% seen once. Exclusions: uncontrolled infection, other autoimmune disease, pregnancy, lactation. Cells are PBMCs isolated from over 7.5 ml of fresh blood. This TCR came from a woman under 40 with Graves' ophthalmopathy. Sequencing was performed on blood.

This CDR3 reads CSARTTNTEAFY. CDR3 coding DNA: TGCAGTGCGAGGACTACTAACACTGAAGCTTTCTAT. This rearrangement joins TRBV20-1 to TRBJ1-1; D remains ambiguous. Per germline, CDR1 DFQATT and CDR2 SNEGSKA (reference sequence). Between the trimmed V and J ends, which lost 6 bases and 2 bases, there was a span of 10 bases. The CDR3 has 12 amino acids.